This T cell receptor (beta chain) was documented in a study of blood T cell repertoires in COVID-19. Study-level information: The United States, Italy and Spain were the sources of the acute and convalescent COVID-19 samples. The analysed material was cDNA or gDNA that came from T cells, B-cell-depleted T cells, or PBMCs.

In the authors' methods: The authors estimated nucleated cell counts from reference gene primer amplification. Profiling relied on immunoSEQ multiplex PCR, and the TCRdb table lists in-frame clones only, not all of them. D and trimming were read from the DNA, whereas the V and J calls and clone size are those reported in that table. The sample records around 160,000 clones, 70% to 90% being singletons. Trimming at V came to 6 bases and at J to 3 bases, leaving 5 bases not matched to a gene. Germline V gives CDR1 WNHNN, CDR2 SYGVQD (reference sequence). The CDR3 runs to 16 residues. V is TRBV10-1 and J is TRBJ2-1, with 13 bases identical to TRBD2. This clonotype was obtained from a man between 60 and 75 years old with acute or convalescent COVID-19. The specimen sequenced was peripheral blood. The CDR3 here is CASSSGTSGIYNEQFF. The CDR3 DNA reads TGCGCCAGCAGCTCGGGGACTAGCGGGATCTACAATGAGCAGTTCTTC.